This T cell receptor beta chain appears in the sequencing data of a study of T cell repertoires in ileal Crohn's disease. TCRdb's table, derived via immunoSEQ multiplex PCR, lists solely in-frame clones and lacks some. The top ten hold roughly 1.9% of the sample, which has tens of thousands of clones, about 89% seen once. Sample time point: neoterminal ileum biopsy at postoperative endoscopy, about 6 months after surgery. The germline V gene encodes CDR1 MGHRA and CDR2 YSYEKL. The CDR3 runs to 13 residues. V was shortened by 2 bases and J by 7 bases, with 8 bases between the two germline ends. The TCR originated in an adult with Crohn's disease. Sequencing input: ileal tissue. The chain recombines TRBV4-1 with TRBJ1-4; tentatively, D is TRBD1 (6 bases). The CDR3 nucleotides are TGCGCCAGCAGCCAACAGGGGAGTGAAAAACTGTTTTTT. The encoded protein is CASSQQGSEKLFF.